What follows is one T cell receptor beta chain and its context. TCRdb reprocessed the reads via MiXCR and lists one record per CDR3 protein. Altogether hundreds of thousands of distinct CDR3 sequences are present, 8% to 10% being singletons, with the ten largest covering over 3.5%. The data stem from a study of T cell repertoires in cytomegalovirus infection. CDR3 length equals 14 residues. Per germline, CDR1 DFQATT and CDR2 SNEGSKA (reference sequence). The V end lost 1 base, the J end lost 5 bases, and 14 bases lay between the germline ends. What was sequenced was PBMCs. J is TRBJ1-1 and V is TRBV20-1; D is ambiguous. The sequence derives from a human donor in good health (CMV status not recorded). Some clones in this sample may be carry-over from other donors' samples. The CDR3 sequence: CSARVLGRVTEAFF. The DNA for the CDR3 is TGCAGTGCTAGAGTCCTAGGGAGGGTTACTGAAGCTTTCTTT.